This record looks at one T cell receptor (beta chain) sequence and its context. As originally analysed: Amplified reference gene primers provided the basis for estimating nucleated cell counts. Profiling relied on immunoSEQ multiplex PCR, and the TCRdb table lists in-frame clones only, not all of them. Clone size and V and J calls were adopted from that table, with D and trimming inferred from the DNA. The table shows roughly 150,000 clones, with 87% occurring only once. The data derive from a study of blood T cell repertoires in COVID-19. Study at large: Collection of acute and convalescent COVID-19 samples took place in the United States, Italy and Spain. Sources were T cells, B-cell-depleted T cells, or PBMCs; the material itself was cDNA or gDNA.

Followed over time, Seattle patients had been enrolled while infection was active. After removal of 5 bases from V and 5 bases from J, the junction contained 3 bases not matched to a gene. This CDR3 is built from 15 residues. CDR1 and CDR2 (germline): WNHNN, SYGVQD (reference sequence). This TCR was recovered from a woman in her 70s with COVID-19, enrolled during active disease. Sequences were obtained from peripheral blood. This sequence joins TRBV10-1 and TRBJ2-3, with 14 bases lining up with TRBD2. CDR3 in DNA: TGCGCCAGCAGTCGGACTAGCGGGGGGAGAGATACGCAGTATTTT. Translation gives CASSRTSGGRDTQYF.